The 19 T cell receptor beta chains listed next were all sequenced from one sample in a study of post-analysis software for immune sequencing data. Included in the TCR beta cDNA libraries were unique molecular identifiers. TCRdb analysed the PCR reads with MiXCR anew, one entry per CDR3 protein. The sample consists of about 540,000 distinct CDR3 sequences, 30% to 40% of them appearing once. The study, taken as a whole, reports: Four to six TRBV segments (TRBV5-6, TRBV5-1 and TRBV20-1 among them) occurred more frequently in patients than in controls.

For these TCRs, the target antigens are not known. Source material: blood. These receptors were taken from a girl between 2 and 17 years old with multiple sclerosis.

This chain connects TRBV3-1 to TRBJ1-5; 7 bases map to TRBD1. The CDR3 extends over 17 amino acids. Germline CDR1 reads LGHDT; CDR2 reads YNNKEL (reference sequence). J was trimmed by 3 bases and V by 4 bases; bases with no gene match: 12. The CDR3 is CASSPRQGTGANQPQHF. In nucleotides, the CDR3 is TGTGCCAGCAGCCCGAGACAGGGTACTGGGGCCAATCAGCCCCAGCATTTT.

The sample holds a few counts of this clonotype. The rearrangement uses TRBV5-1 and TRBJ2-1; 10 bases agree with TRBD2. Looked up from germline, CDR1 is SGHRS and CDR2 is YFSETQ. V lost 1 base to trimming and J lost 7 bases; unmatched junction nucleotides: 8. This CDR3 contains 16 residues. The CDR3 spells CASSLRSLAGANEQFF. In DNA form, the CDR3 reads TGCGCCAGCAGCTTGAGATCGCTAGCGGGGGCAAATGAGCAGTTCTTC.

The J gene is TRBJ1-2, the V gene TRBV6-1; D not certain. This CDR3 contains 15 residues. CDR1 and CDR2 from the germline V gene are MNHNS and SASEGT. V was clipped by 2 bases and J by 6 bases, with 16 bases between them. The DNA of the CDR3 is TGTGCCAGCAGTGAAATCGTAGGGATCAGTGATGGCTACACCTTC. This codes for CASSEIVGISDGYTF.

As to this clonotype: One junction end disagrees with the germline gene, perhaps due to a read error. The chain recombines TRBV20-1 with TRBJ1-1; D might be TRBD1 (5 bases). Germline V gene lookup returns CDR1 DFQATT and CDR2 SNEGSKA (reference sequence). The CDR3 is 14 amino acids. The CDR3 region is CSGRESAGSGEAFF. The CDR3, as DNA: TGCAGTGGTAGAGAGTCGGCAGGGTCGGGTGAAGCTTTCTTT.

The V gene is TRBV7-2, the J gene TRBJ2-7; 8 nucleotides agree with TRBD2. There are 18 residues in the CDR3. The trim removed 5 bases at V and 0 bases at J, leaving 15 bases unmatched. CDR1 is SGHTA and CDR2 is FQGNSA in the germline V gene. CDR3 in DNA: TGTGCCAGCAGCGCGAGAGGGGTCCCTCTAGCGGGCTCCTACGAGCAGTACTTC. Translating gives CASSARGVPLAGSYEQYF.

This clonotype was picked up a small number of times. The chain combines TRBV10-3 with TRBJ2-5; 10 bases align to TRBD2. Germline CDR1 ENHRY, CDR2 SYGVKD. The CDR3 runs to 16 residues. With 6 bases clipped from V and 5 bases from J, the junction kept 12 bases outside the gene matches. The CDR3 bases are TGTGCCATCAGCCTTACTAGCGGGAACCGGCGGGAGACCCAGTACTTC. Amino acid sequence: CAISLTSGNRRETQYF.

This clonotype was seen a few times. The chain carries TRBV7-3 and TRBJ2-7; D not resolved. Trimming cost V 1 base and J 5 bases, with 9 bases left between them. CDR3 size: 13 residues. Germline values: CDR1 SGHTA, CDR2 FQGTGA. CDR3 DNA: TGTGCCAGCAGCTTAAGTCCTTGGGACGAGCAGTACTTC. This translates into CASSLSPWDEQYF.

This clonotype was observed a few times. The chain carries TRBV7-9 and TRBJ2-3, with TRBD2 matching 7 bases. Trimming took 6 bases from V and 4 from J; bases not matched to a gene: 7. The germline V gene has CDR1 SEHNR and CDR2 FQNEAQ (reference sequence). The CDR3 runs to 14 residues. CDR3: CASSFTSAADTQYF. CDR3 DNA sequence: TGTGCCAGCAGTTTTACTAGCGCCGCAGATACGCAGTATTTT.

V and J are TRBV10-3 and TRBJ1-5; perhaps TRBD1 as D (5 bases). The CDR3 has 15 amino acids. V lost 3 bases and J 3 bases, leaving 12 bases between the germline ends. Per germline, CDR1 ENHRY and CDR2 SYGVKD. The CDR3 reads CAISDQRDPNQPQHF. The CDR3 coding sequence is TGTGCCATCAGTGACCAGAGGGACCCCAATCAGCCCCAGCATTTT.

The V and J genes are TRBV5-1 and TRBJ1-1; TRBD1 might be the D (5 bases). Deletions cut 6 bases from V and 3 bases from J, with 18 bases between. The CDR3 is 15 residues long. CDR1 and CDR2 from the germline V gene are SGHRS and YFSETQ. CDR3 DNA sequence: TGCGCCAGCACCATGGTGCCCGGAGGGGACACTGAAGCTTTCTTT. This sequence encodes CASTMVPGGDTEAFF.

This clonotype was counted between two and nine times. This rearrangement joins TRBV25-1 to TRBJ2-1, with 10 bases identical to TRBD2. This CDR3 region has 13 residues. Germline loops: CDR1 MGHDK, CDR2 SYGVNS. J was trimmed by 6 bases and V by 7 bases; bases with no gene match: 3. The DNA for the CDR3 is TGTGCCAGCATGCTAGCGGGGGTCAATGAGCAGTTCTTC. Its protein product is CASMLAGVNEQFF.

This clonotype came up many times. V usage is TRBV7-9 and J usage is TRBJ2-7; 7 bases agree with TRBD1. V lost 4 bases and J lost 3; bases outside the gene matches: 6. Germline assignment: CDR1 SEHNR and CDR2 FQNEAQ (reference sequence). The CDR3 is made up of 14 amino acids. This chain's CDR3 is CASSSGTAIYEQYF. CDR3 coding DNA: TGTGCCAGCAGCTCCGGGACAGCTATCTACGAGCAGTACTTC.

This clonotype has only a few counts. The V and J genes are TRBV23-1 and TRBJ2-1; 7 nucleotides agree with TRBD1. TRBV23-1 is annotated as an ORF whose role is uncertain. The V gene end was trimmed by 7 bases and the J gene end by 3 bases; junction bases not matched to a gene: 15. This CDR3 has 17 residues. The CDR3 DNA reads TGCGCCAGCACTACGACAGGGCCGAGGCTCCACTACAATGAGCAGTTCTTC. Its protein is CASTTTGPRLHYNEQFF.

The V and J genes are TRBV12-3 or TRBV12-4 and TRBJ2-2; 8 nucleotides align to TRBD1. This CDR3 is built from 16 residues. Germline trimming cut 0 bases from V and 3 bases from J; bases unmatched to any gene: 3. In nucleotides, the CDR3 is TGTGCCAGCAGTTTAGCGTACAGGGGGGACACCGGGGAGCTGTTTTTT. Translated, it gives CASSLAYRGDTGELFF.

This clonotype turned up a few times. CDR3 residues: CSARDPGYGETQYF. Here the CDR3 DNA reads TGCAGTGCTAGAGATCCAGGGTACGGAGAGACCCAGTACTTC. The chain employs TRBV20-1 and TRBJ2-5; TRBD1 is a possible D gene (5 bases). Trimming left V 0 bases short and J 4 bases short, with 12 bases between. From germline, CDR1 is DFQATT and CDR2 SNEGSKA (reference sequence). The CDR3 is 14 residues long.

The chain couples TRBV15 to TRBJ2-1; a possible D gene is TRBD1 (5 bases). V was trimmed by 2 bases and J by 7 bases, leaving 9 bases between them. The CDR3 is made up of 13 amino acids. Germline-derived CDR1 and CDR2 are LNHNV and YYDKDF (reference sequence). The CDR3 spells CATSRPDSNEQFF. As DNA, the CDR3 is TGTGCCACCAGCAGACCTGACAGTAATGAGCAGTTCTTC.

This clonotype appeared a few times. The chain links TRBV25-1 to TRBJ2-6; TRBD2 matches 14 bases. The CDR3 is made up of 19 amino acids. Germline CDR1 is MGHDK and CDR2 is SYGVNS. V gave up 3 bases and J gave up 0 bases; unmatched junction bases: 4. The CDR3 region has the DNA TGTGCCAGCAGTGACCGGGGACTAGCGGGGGCCTCTGGGGCCAACGTCCTGACTTTC. Its protein is CASSDRGLAGASGANVLTF.

The chain couples TRBV20-1 to TRBJ2-5; unclear D gene. The germline CDR1 and CDR2 sequences are DFQATT and SNEGSKA (reference sequence). Trimming left V 5 bases short and J 3 bases short, with 7 bases between. The CDR3 extends over 11 amino acids. Written as DNA, the CDR3 is TGCAGTGCTGGCTTGGAAGAGACCCAGTACTTC. Translated, it gives CSAGLEETQYF.

The V and J genes are TRBV6-2 or TRBV6-3 and TRBJ2-5; the match to TRBD2 covers 11 bases. From germline, CDR1 is MNHEY and CDR2 SVGEGT. The CDR3 length is 16 residues. The V and J ends lost 5 bases and 4 bases, in that order; junction bases with no gene match: 9. The CDR3 sequence is CASSPLAGGSRETQYF. As DNA, the CDR3 is TGTGCCAGCAGTCCCCTAGCGGGGGGAAGTAGAGAGACCCAGTACTTC.